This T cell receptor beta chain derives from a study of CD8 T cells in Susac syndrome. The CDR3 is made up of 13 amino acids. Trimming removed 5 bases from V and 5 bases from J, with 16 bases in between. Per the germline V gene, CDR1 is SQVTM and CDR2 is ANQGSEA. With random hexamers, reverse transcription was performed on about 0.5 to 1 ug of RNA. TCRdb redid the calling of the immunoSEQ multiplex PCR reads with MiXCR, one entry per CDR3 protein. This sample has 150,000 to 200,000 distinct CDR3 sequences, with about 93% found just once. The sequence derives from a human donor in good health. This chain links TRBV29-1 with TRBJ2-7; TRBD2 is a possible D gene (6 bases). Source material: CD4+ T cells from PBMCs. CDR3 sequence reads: CSVTGDGGDEQYF. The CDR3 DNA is TGCAGCGTTACGGGGGACGGGGGAGACGAGCAGTACTTC.